These 30 T cell receptor beta chains were sequenced from one sample in a study of Graves' ophthalmopathy and Graves' hyperthyroidism. TCR beta CDR3 regions were amplified from RNA transcripts. Second-round multiplex PCR came after a first-round RT-PCR that employed HTBI primers. TCRdb passed the multiplex PCR reads through MiXCR, listing each CDR3 protein once. The data hold about 370,000 distinct CDR3 sequences, with around 20% observed a single time. The sample consisted of peripheral blood. The receptors here all came from a woman between 18 and 30 years old with Graves' ophthalmopathy.

This chain connects TRBV28 to TRBJ1-6; D might be TRBD1 (5 bases). V gave up 0 bases and J gave up 2 bases, with 8 bases separating them. Germline-derived CDR1 and CDR2 are MDHEN and SYDVKM. The CDR3 totals 16 residues. CDR3 sequence reads: CASSLWRTPYNSPLHF. In DNA, the CDR3 is TGTGCCAGCAGTTTATGGCGGACACCCTATAATTCACCCCTCCACTTT.

In its sample, this clonotype was seen many times. The chain couples TRBV11-2 to TRBJ2-7; D could derive from TRBD1 or TRBD2 (6 bases each). Per the germline V gene, CDR1 is SGHAT and CDR2 is FQNNGV. Trimming stripped 2 bases from V and 1 base from J, with 18 bases between. CDR3 length: 17 amino acids. This CDR3 is CASSLTGGWAGSYEQYF. Written as DNA, the CDR3 is TGTGCCAGCAGCTTAACCGGGGGCTGGGCTGGGTCCTACGAGCAGTACTTC. Filled out from reference TRBV11-2 and TRBJ2-7, the complete variable domain reads EAGVAQSPRYKIIEKRQSVAFWCNPISGHATLYWYQQILGQGPKLLIQFQNNGVVDDSQLPKDRFSAERLKGVDSTLKIQPAKLEDSAVYLCASSLTGGWAGSYEQYFGPGTRLTVT.

This clonotype was picked up many times. The chain employs TRBV6-2 or TRBV6-3 and TRBJ2-3; the match to TRBD1 covers 12 bases. CDR1 and CDR2 from the germline V gene are MNHEY and SVGEGT. This CDR3 is 16 amino acids long. J gave up 5 bases and V 6 bases, and 9 bases lay outside the gene matches. The CDR3 protein is CASRSPGQGARDTQYF. DNA of the CDR3: TGTGCCAGCAGGTCCCCGGGACAGGGGGCGAGAGATACGCAGTATTTT.

In its sample, this clonotype was seen many times. The chain joins TRBV9 to TRBJ2-5; D may match TRBD1 or TRBD2 (5 bases each). The CDR3 has 14 residues. V lost 4 bases to trimming and J lost 9 bases, with 19 bases between them. The germline CDR1 and CDR2 sequences are SGDLS and YYNGEE. The chain's CDR3 is CASSSRGAGRAQYF. In DNA form, the CDR3 reads TGTGCCAGCAGCTCCCGGGGCGCAGGAAGGGCCCAGTACTTC.

This clonotype was found many times. This chain connects TRBV11-2 to TRBJ2-7; TRBD2 is a possible D gene (5 bases). V was trimmed by 0 bases and J by 4 bases, leaving 10 bases between them. Germline V CDR1 and CDR2: SGHAT, FQNNGV. CDR3 size: 14 residues. In DNA, the CDR3 is TGTGCCAGCAGCTTAGATCTCCGAGGGTACGAGCAGTACTTC. Translation gives CASSLDLRGYEQYF.

This clonotype was recorded at least ten times. The chain carries TRBV28 and TRBJ1-3; D not resolved. The CDR3 extends over 15 amino acids. Germline V gene lookup returns CDR1 MDHEN and CDR2 SYDVKM. The V and J ends lost 2 bases and 2 bases respectively, with 10 bases between them. In nucleotides, the CDR3 is TGTGCCAGCAGTTTAGGTTCGGTTGCTGGAAACACCATATATTTT. Translating it yields CASSLGSVAGNTIYF.

The V gene is TRBV6-1, the J gene TRBJ2-7; 9 bases map to TRBD1. Germline CDR1 is MNHNS and CDR2 is SASEGT. Trimming cost V 4 bases and J 1 base; bases outside gene matches: 17. The CDR3 runs to 19 residues. CDR3 residues: CASSGREIVGQGISYEQYF. The CDR3 DNA is TGTGCCAGCAGTGGCCGGGAGATTGTGGGACAGGGAATTTCCTACGAGCAGTACTTC.

This clonotype was observed many times. The chain recombines TRBV30 with TRBJ1-6; perhaps TRBD1 as D (5 bases). The V end lost 0 bases, the J end lost 7 bases, and 10 bases lay between the germline ends. CDR3 size: 14 residues. Germline values: CDR1 GTSNPN, CDR2 SVGIG (reference sequence). The CDR3 sequence is CAWSVLGENSPLHF. The CDR3 coding sequence is TGTGCCTGGAGTGTACTAGGGGAGAATTCACCCCTCCACTTT.

This clonotype was recorded at least ten times. This chain links TRBV20-1 with TRBJ1-5; D call uncertain. This CDR3 has 13 residues. Germline V gene lookup returns CDR1 DFQATT and CDR2 SNEGSKA (reference sequence). V shed 4 bases and J shed 7 bases, with 14 bases lying between them. CDR3 sequence (DNA): TGCAGTGCTATGACCCGTGGGTACCAGCCCCAGCATTTT. This encodes CSAMTRGYQPQHF.

This clonotype showed up many times. The chain carries TRBV4-3 and TRBJ1-1, with D uncertain. The germline gives CDR1 LGHNA, CDR2 YSLEER. V was pared by 1 base and J by 1 base, with 10 bases between. The CDR3 has 15 amino acids. The CDR3 DNA reads as TGCGCCAGCAGCCAAGGTCGACATTCGAACACTGAAGCTTTCTTT. It specifies CASSQGRHSNTEAFF.

In this sample, this clonotype turned up many times. V and J are TRBV2 and TRBJ1-1; D gene uncertain. Trimming took 8 bases from V and 0 from J, leaving 16 bases between them. CDR1 and CDR2 (germline): SNHLY, FYNNEI. This CDR3 spans 15 amino acids. For the CDR3, the DNA is TGTGCCAGCTCCTCGGCGGGCGCCTTGAACACTGAAGCTTTCTTT. Translation gives CASSSAGALNTEAFF.

At least ten counts were recorded for this clonotype. This sequence joins TRBV12-3 or TRBV12-4 and TRBJ2-7; D could derive from TRBD1 or TRBD2 (5 bases each). V was trimmed by 1 base and J by 3 bases, leaving 16 bases between them. The CDR3 runs to 16 residues. This CDR3 is CASSLDRGGTRYEQYF. Here the CDR3 DNA reads TGTGCCAGCAGTTTAGACCGGGGTGGGACCCGCTACGAGCAGTACTTC.

This clonotype showed up many times. The chain carries TRBV20-1 and TRBJ2-2; a weak D match, TRBD2 (7 bases). The CDR3 consists of 18 residues. The germline CDR1 and CDR2 sequences are DFQATT and SNEGSKA (reference sequence). V lost 1 base and J 0 bases, leaving 18 bases between the germline ends. The CDR3 DNA is TGCAGTGCTAGAGGGGCGCGGGGGCGCGGGTCGAACACCGGGGAGCTGTTTTTT. This sequence encodes CSARGARGRGSNTGELFF.

This clonotype appeared many times. The V and J genes are TRBV5-1 and TRBJ1-5; the D is unclear. The germline V gene encodes CDR1 SGHRS and CDR2 YFSETQ. The CDR3 runs 13 residues. Trimming left V 1 base short and J 4 bases short, with 6 bases between. CDR3 bases: TGCGCCAGCAGCTTGACAGAGAATCAGCCCCAGCATTTT. This sequence encodes CASSLTENQPQHF. The complete variable domain, with remaining parts taken from reference TRBV5-1 and TRBJ1-5, reads KAGVTQTPRYLIKTRGQQVTLSCSPISGHRSVSWYQQTPGQGLQFLFEYFSETQRNKGNFPGRFSGRQFSNSRSEMNVSTLELGDSALYLCASSLTENQPQHFGDGTRLSIL.

The chain joins TRBV7-8 to TRBJ2-5; D is uncertain. V lost 2 bases, J lost 2 bases, and 9 bases lay in between. Germline V gene lookup returns CDR1 SGHVS and CDR2 FQNEAQ. The CDR3 is made up of 14 amino acids. The CDR3 is CASSLTYHQETQYF. CDR3 DNA sequence: TGTGCCAGCAGCTTAACGTATCATCAAGAGACCCAGTACTTC.

The chain carries TRBV19 and TRBJ2-7; 10 nucleotides align to TRBD2. The CDR3 covers 14 residues. J gave up 4 bases and V 2 bases, and 2 bases lay outside the gene matches. Germline loops: CDR1 LNHDA, CDR2 SQIVND (reference sequence). Written as DNA, the CDR3 is TGTGCCAGTAGTATAACTAGCGGGACTTACGAGCAGTACTTC. This gives the protein CASSITSGTYEQYF.

This clonotype came up many times. This chain uses TRBV20-1 with TRBJ1-1; no firm D call. The germline V gene has CDR1 DFQATT and CDR2 SNEGSKA (reference sequence). V lost 0 bases to trimming and J lost 1 base, with 21 bases between them. The CDR3 is 18 residues long. The CDR3 sequence is CSARDLFPERPRNTEAFF. CDR3 sequence (DNA): TGCAGTGCTAGAGATTTATTTCCAGAGCGACCAAGGAACACTGAAGCTTTCTTT.

This clonotype was seen many times. The DNA of the CDR3 is TGTGCCTGGATAGGGGGGGCTGGAAACACCATATATTTT. Residues: CAWIGGAGNTIYF. The rearrangement uses TRBV30 and TRBJ1-3; TRBD1 is a possible D gene (6 bases). The CDR3 has 13 residues. Per the germline V gene, CDR1 is GTSNPN and CDR2 is SVGIG (reference sequence). The V and J ends lost 4 bases and 2 bases respectively, with 9 bases between them.

This rearrangement joins TRBV28 to TRBJ1-6, with no clear D. The CDR3 length is 16 residues. V lost 4 bases to trimming and J lost 7 bases, with 17 bases between them. The germline V gene encodes CDR1 MDHEN and CDR2 SYDVKM. CDR3 residues: CASSYLAGGWNSPLHF. CDR3 nucleotide sequence: TGTGCCAGCAGTTACCTGGCAGGCGGATGGAATTCACCCCTCCACTTT. The variable domain in full, completed from reference TRBV28 and TRBJ1-6, reads DVKVTQSSRYLVKRTGEKVFLECVQDMDHENMFWYRQDPGLGLRLIYFSYDVKMKEKGDIPEGYSVSREKKERFSLILESASTNQTSMYLCASSYLAGGWNSPLHFGNGTRLTVT.

This clonotype was seen ten or more times. The junction does not match germline at one end; this may be a read error. The gene calls are TRBV4-3 and TRBJ2-7; D possibly corresponds to TRBD1 (6 bases). The CDR3 totals 11 residues. Germline V gene sequence: CDR1 LGHNA, CDR2 YSLEER. CDR3: CASSQGSEQYF. As DNA, the CDR3 is TGTGCCAGCAGTCAGGGGAGCGAGCAGTACTTC.

This clonotype was observed at least ten times. CDR3 sequence reads: CASSHSREDMNTEAFF. DNA for the CDR3: TGCGCCAGCAGCCATTCCCGGGAGGACATGAACACTGAAGCTTTCTTT. The rearrangement joins TRBV5-1 to TRBJ1-1, with a tentative D call TRBD1 (5 bases). CDR1 is SGHRS, CDR2 YFSETQ, per germline. This CDR3 region has 16 residues. The ends were cut back, 4 bases at V and 0 bases at J, with 16 bases in the middle.

This clonotype turned up a few times. This chain uses TRBV7-2 with TRBJ2-5; 7 positions agree with TRBD2. Trimming removed 1 base from V and 6 bases from J; junction bases left unmatched: 5. Looked up from germline, CDR1 is SGHTA and CDR2 is FQGNSA. The CDR3 spans 14 residues. CDR3 coding DNA: TGTGCCAGCAGCTTAGATGGCGGGAGAAAGACCCAGTACTTC. Translation: CASSLDGGRKTQYF.

The rearrangement links TRBV20-1 to TRBJ2-1; perhaps TRBD2 as D (6 bases). V was pared by 2 bases and J by 0 bases, with 14 bases between. Germline lookup yields CDR1 DFQATT and CDR2 SNEGSKA (reference sequence). The CDR3 consists of 16 residues. This chain's CDR3 is CSARRVAVTSYNEQFF. The DNA for the CDR3 is TGCAGTGCTAGAAGGGTAGCGGTGACCTCCTACAATGAGCAGTTCTTC.

Many counts were recorded for this clonotype. V is TRBV9 and J is TRBJ1-1, with 9 bases that match TRBD1. From germline, CDR1 is SGDLS and CDR2 YYNGEE. Unmatched junction bases numbered 1, after V lost 1 base and J lost 6 bases. This CDR3 has 13 residues. CDR3 nucleotides: TGTGCCAGCAGCGTAAGGACAGGGGCTGAAGCTTTCTTT. It specifies CASSVRTGAEAFF.

This clonotype was seen at least ten times. The chain combines TRBV19 with TRBJ1-2; D gene ambiguous. This CDR3 region has 15 residues. V was clipped by 4 bases and J by 4 bases, with 16 bases between them. Germline-derived CDR1 and CDR2 are LNHDA and SQIVND (reference sequence). The CDR3 here is CASSNIMPGSYGYTF. Here the CDR3 DNA reads TGTGCCAGTAGTAATATTATGCCCGGGAGCTATGGCTACACCTTC.

In this sample, this clonotype turned up many times. The rearrangement joins TRBV6-5 to TRBJ1-5, with a tentative D call TRBD1 (6 bases). V lost 0 bases, J lost 7 bases, and 13 bases lay in between. The germline CDR1 and CDR2 sequences are MNHEY and SVGAGI. The CDR3 has 15 amino acids. The DNA of the CDR3 is TGTGCCAGCAGTTACTCGGGGGCAGGTGAACAGCCCCAGCATTTT. This encodes CASSYSGAGEQPQHF.

This clonotype has just a few counts. The V call is TRBV30, the J call TRBJ1-2; D gene uncertain. Deletions cut 0 bases from V and 7 bases from J, with 12 bases between. This CDR3 region has 13 residues. Germline CDR1 reads GTSNPN; CDR2 reads SVGIG (reference sequence). The CDR3 DNA sequence: TGTGCCTGGAGTGTAGGGCTAACGGGTGGCTACACCTTC. Translation gives CAWSVGLTGGYTF.

This clonotype was recorded many times. This CDR3 is missing its conserved last phenylalanine or tryptophan, likely due to a read error. V is TRBV11-2 and J is TRBJ1-1; D may be TRBD1 (6 bases). This CDR3 spans 16 amino acids. Germline V CDR1 and CDR2: SGHAT, FQNNGV. The DNA for the CDR3 is TGCGCCAGCAGCCCCCGGACAGCAAAGTTTTACACTGAAGCTTTCCTT. It specifies CASSPRTAKFYTEAFL.

This clonotype was detected ten times or more. The gene calls are TRBV4-1 and TRBJ2-2, with TRBD1 matching 7 bases. V shed 4 bases and J 4 bases; nucleotides not matched to a gene: 6. The CDR3 contains 15 residues. Germline-derived CDR1 and CDR2 are MGHRA and YSYEKL. The CDR3 DNA reads TGCGCCAGCAGCCCCCGACAGGGTTCCACCGGGGAGCTGTTTTTT. This sequence encodes CASSPRQGSTGELFF.

This clonotype occurred many times. The chain recombines TRBV6-5 with TRBJ2-7; D may be TRBD2 (6 bases). Germline CDR1 MNHEY, CDR2 SVGAGI. Trimming left V 6 bases short and J 5 bases short, with 11 bases between. The CDR3 has 12 residues. The CDR3 nucleotides read TGTGCCAGCAGGGCGGGGCCCGACGAGCAGTACTTC. Amino acids: CASRAGPDEQYF.